The 27 T cell receptor beta chains below all came from one sample that was sequenced in a study of blood T cell repertoires in COVID-19. Assay used: immunoSEQ multiplex PCR; TCRdb lists only in-frame clones, some missing. Altogether some 290,000 clones are present, around 87% being singletons, with the ten largest covering roughly 2%. The sample was peripheral blood. These receptors originate from a woman between 45 and 60 years old who had recovered from COVID-19.

V and J are TRBV6-5 and TRBJ2-3, with 10 nucleotides matching TRBD2. Germline CDR1 is MNHEY and CDR2 is SVGAGI. Germline trimming cut 6 bases from V and 5 bases from J; bases unmatched to any gene: 5. The CDR3 contains 14 residues. CDR3: CASSGTSEGDTQYF. The CDR3 region has the DNA TGTGCCAGCAGCGGGACTAGCGAGGGAGATACGCAGTATTTT.

The chain joins TRBV7-9 to TRBJ2-7; 7 bases are a match to TRBD1. Germline V gene lookup returns CDR1 SEHNR and CDR2 FQNEAQ (reference sequence). This CDR3 contains 15 residues. Trimming at V came to 4 bases and at J to 2 bases, leaving 8 bases not matched to a gene. The chain's CDR3 is CASSSRTGATYEQYF. The CDR3 region has the DNA TGTGCCAGCAGCTCGCGGACAGGAGCGACCTACGAGCAGTACTTC.

This rearrangement joins TRBV3-1 (or the pseudogene TRBV3-2) to TRBJ1-1, with 8 positions matching TRBD1. V trimming: 1 base; J trimming: 6 bases; junction bases outside the gene matches: 4. The CDR3 runs to 14 residues. The V gene's germline CDR1 is LGHDT and CDR2 YNNKEL (reference sequence). CDR3 nucleotides: TGTGCCAGCAGCCAAGGGGGGACAGGTGCTGAAGCTTTCTTT. Translating gives CASSQGGTGAEAFF.

The rearrangement links TRBV5-6 to TRBJ1-2; 8 bases are a match to TRBD1. CDR3 size: 16 residues. V gave up 0 bases and J gave up 4 bases; unmatched junction bases: 8. Germline lookup yields CDR1 SGHDT and CDR2 YYEEEE. The CDR3 coding sequence is TGTGCCAGCAGCTTGGGGGCCAGGGGGCAGTCCTATGGCTACACCTTC. Protein sequence: CASSLGARGQSYGYTF.

This chain connects TRBV7-2 to TRBJ2-5; no clear D gene. There are 13 residues in the CDR3. Germline V CDR1 and CDR2: SGHTA, FQGNSA. V was pared by 4 bases and J by 3 bases, with 9 bases between. The DNA of the CDR3 is TGTGCCAGCAGCTCGTCTCGAGAAGAGACCCAGTACTTC. The encoded protein is CASSSSREETQYF.

The genes are TRBV6-2 or TRBV6-3 and TRBJ1-1, with D possibly being TRBD1 (5 bases). V was trimmed by 0 bases and J by 2 bases, leaving 16 bases between them. The CDR3 is 17 residues long. Germline values: CDR1 MNHEY, CDR2 SVGEGT. The CDR3 nucleotides read TGTGCCAGCAGTTACTCGAGGGTCGGGGGTCAAAACACTGAAGCTTTCTTT. Protein product: CASSYSRVGGQNTEAFF.

The chain carries TRBV6-4 and TRBJ1-1, with D possibly being TRBD1 (5 bases). Trimming stripped 0 bases from V and 4 bases from J, with 9 bases between. CDR3 length: 14 residues. Germline CDR1 and CDR2: MRHNA and SNTAGT. CDR3 nucleotides: TGTGCCAGCAGTGACTCGGGCAGGGCCACTGAAGCTTTCTTT. Amino acids: CASSDSGRATEAFF.

This clone was seen repeatedly, ten times or more. This sample also contains other DNA sequences that code for the same CDR3. V and J are TRBV4-3 and TRBJ2-7, with D perhaps TRBD1 (6 bases). The V and J ends lost 3 bases and 0 bases respectively, with 9 bases between them. Germline CDR1 and CDR2: LGHNA and YSLEER. This CDR3 has 14 residues. The chain's CDR3 is CASSHTTGSYEQYF. Here the CDR3 DNA reads TGCGCCAGCAGCCACACGACAGGCTCCTACGAGCAGTACTTC.

The CDR3 DNA is TGTGCCAGCAGTTACCCGGGGCCGTTGGGGGGAGATACGCAGTATTTT. Protein sequence: CASSYPGPLGGDTQYF. The genes are TRBV6-5 and TRBJ2-3; D perhaps matches TRBD2 (6 bases). The length of the CDR3 is 16 residues. The V gene lost 2 bases and the J gene lost 5 bases, with 17 bases spanning the gap. Germline CDR1 is MNHEY and CDR2 is SVGAGI.

J is TRBJ1-2 and V is TRBV28; D is possibly TRBD1 (6 bases). Germline assignment: CDR1 MDHEN and CDR2 SYDVKM. CDR3 length: 12 residues. V shed 6 bases and J shed 8 bases, with 13 bases lying between them. CDR3 nucleotides: TGTGCCAGCAGGTCGGGGGGGCCGGGCTACACCTTC. This translates into CASRSGGPGYTF.

V gene TRBV28 combines with J gene TRBJ1-3; 9 bases fit TRBD1. From germline, CDR1 is MDHEN and CDR2 SYDVKM. This CDR3 comprises 14 residues. V shed 5 bases, J shed 4 bases, and the junction held 3 bases outside the gene matches. The CDR3 spells CASSRTGAGNTIYF. The CDR3 nucleotides read TGTGCCAGCAGTCGGACAGGGGCCGGAAACACCATATATTTT.

This sequence joins TRBV13 and TRBJ2-1; a weak D match, TRBD1 (5 bases). Germline loops: CDR1 PRHDT, CDR2 FYEKMQ (reference sequence). V lost 0 bases, J lost 5 bases, and 20 bases lay in between. This CDR3 has 18 residues. CDR3 in DNA: TGTGCCAGCAGCTTAGGGCACAGGCGTAAAGAAAGGAACAATGAGCAGTTCTTC. It encodes CASSLGHRRKERNNEQFF.

This clone was found once. V gene TRBV7-8 combines with J gene TRBJ2-7; D gene ambiguous. The CDR3 loop spans 14 amino acids. The V gene lost 3 bases and the J gene lost 1 base, with 10 bases spanning the gap. CDR1 and CDR2 from the germline V gene are SGHVS and FQNEAQ. The CDR3: CASSFSFPSYEQYF. CDR3 in DNA: TGTGCCAGCAGCTTTAGTTTCCCATCCTACGAGCAGTACTTC.

The genes are TRBV7-2 and TRBJ1-1; the D is unclear. The length of the CDR3 is 15 residues. V was pared by 3 bases and J by 3 bases, with 14 bases between. Germline V gives CDR1 SGHTA, CDR2 FQGNSA. The CDR3 spells CASSFGSLGDTEAFF. The CDR3 DNA sequence: TGTGCCAGCAGCTTTGGGTCCTTAGGAGACACTGAAGCTTTCTTT.

This clone was seen more than once but under ten times. This chain connects TRBV15 to TRBJ1-2; weak D call: TRBD1 (6 bases). V lost 1 base and J 5 bases, leaving 14 bases between the germline ends. The CDR3 contains 15 residues. Germline CDR1 is LNHNV and CDR2 is YYDKDF (reference sequence). DNA of the CDR3: TGTGCCACCAGCAGAGGTACGGGACAAACATATGGCTACACCTTC. Its translation: CATSRGTGQTYGYTF. The complete variable domain, with remaining parts taken from reference TRBV15 and TRBJ1-2, reads DAMVIQNPRYQVTQFGKPVTLSCSQTLNHNVMYWYQQKSSQAPKLLFHYYDKDFNNEADTPDNFQSRRPNTSFCFLDIRSPGLGDTAMYLCATSRGTGQTYGYTFGSGTRLTVV.

The chain combines TRBV21-1 with TRBJ2-5; TRBD1 reflects the table's D call only, with no check against the DNA. TRBV21-1 is a recognized pseudogene. This CDR3 is built from 18 residues. CDR3 sequence (DNA): TGTGCCAGCAGCAAATGGACTCTCCGGGACAGGGGGAAAGAGACCCAGTACTTC. Its translation: CASSKWTLRDRGKETQYF.

Relative to its sample, this clone is medium-sized (0.01 to 0.1%). One end of the junction does not line up with germline, which may come from a read error. This chain uses TRBV5-8 with TRBJ1-2; D gene unclear. Germline V CDR1 and CDR2: SGHTS, YDEGEE. This CDR3 is 12 amino acids long. The CDR3 DNA is TGTGCCAGCAGCTTGGATAGCGCCGTAACACTCTTC. This translates into CASSLDSAVTLF.

The chain couples TRBV4-3 to TRBJ1-1; 10 bases agree with TRBD1. This CDR3 region has 14 residues. Germline trimming cut 3 bases from V and 8 bases from J; bases unmatched to any gene: 6. The V gene's germline CDR1 is LGHNA and CDR2 YSLEER. CDR3 amino acids: CASSQTGGAAEAFF. In DNA, the CDR3 is TGCGCCAGCAGCCAGACAGGGGGCGCGGCCGAAGCTTTCTTT.

The chain uses TRBV10-3 and TRBJ2-7; D is ambiguous. Trimming removed 2 bases from V and 6 bases from J, with 8 bases in between. The germline CDR1 and CDR2 sequences are ENHRY and SYGVKD. This CDR3 is 12 amino acids long. For the CDR3, the DNA is TGTGCCATCAGTGAGGATTTCGGCGAGCAGTACTTC. Its translation is CAISEDFGEQYF.

The chain joins TRBV7-8 to TRBJ2-1; 7 nucleotides match TRBD1. With 5 bases clipped from V and 7 bases from J, the junction kept 5 bases outside the gene matches. From germline, CDR1 is SGHVS and CDR2 FQNEAQ. The CDR3 consists of 13 residues. CDR3 bases: TGTGCCAGCAGCCGGACAGGTGGAAATGAGCAGTTCTTC. It yields the protein CASSRTGGNEQFF.

This sequence joins TRBV6-2 or TRBV6-3 and TRBJ2-1; 10 positions match TRBD2. The germline CDR1 and CDR2 sequences are MNHEY and SVGEGT. This CDR3 is 14 amino acids long. With V trimmed by 6 bases and J by 4 bases, 3 bases remained unmatched. CDR3 in amino acids: CASRPSGGYNEQFF. In DNA, the CDR3 is TGTGCCAGCAGACCTAGCGGGGGTTACAATGAGCAGTTCTTC.

The chain uses TRBV6-5 and TRBJ2-2; 7 nucleotides match TRBD2. This CDR3 region has 15 residues. Germline trimming cut 2 bases from V and 5 bases from J; bases unmatched to any gene: 5. Looked up from germline, CDR1 is MNHEY and CDR2 is SVGAGI. This CDR3 reads CASSYGRGRTGELFF. In DNA form, the CDR3 reads TGTGCCAGCAGTTACGGGCGGGGGAGGACCGGGGAGCTGTTTTTT.

The chain couples TRBV27 to TRBJ1-5; 9 nucleotides align to TRBD1. The CDR3 has 15 residues. V was pared by 8 bases and J by 1 base, with 6 bases of the junction left unmatched. The germline V gene has CDR1 MNHEY and CDR2 SMNVEV (reference sequence). In DNA, the CDR3 is TGTGCCAGCCAGACCGGGACAGGGAGCAATCAGCCCCAGCATTTT. Translating it yields CASQTGTGSNQPQHF.

This clone was seen just once. The gene calls are TRBV7-9 and TRBJ2-2; 11 nucleotides match TRBD2. This CDR3 region has 16 residues. J lost 3 bases, V lost 5 bases, and 5 bases had no gene match. Germline CDR1 and CDR2: SEHNR and FQNEAQ (reference sequence). CDR3 coding DNA: TGTGCCAGCAGCCGACCGGGACTAGCGGACACCGGGGAGCTGTTTTTT. This encodes CASSRPGLADTGELFF.

This chain joins TRBV29-1 and TRBJ2-7, with 8 nucleotides matching TRBD2. The CDR3 loop spans 14 amino acids. Germline assignment: CDR1 SQVTM and CDR2 ANQGSEA. With V trimmed by 1 base and J by 2 bases, 4 bases remained unmatched. The CDR3 loop reads CSVEGRGGPYEQYF. Written as DNA, the CDR3 is TGCAGCGTTGAAGGACGGGGGGGACCCTACGAGCAGTACTTC.

This clone was observed a single time. The CDR3 bases are TGTGCCAGCGAGGGACAATCGAACACTGAAGCTTTCTTT. Its protein product is CASEGQSNTEAFF. The chain joins TRBV2 to TRBJ1-1; perhaps TRBD1 as D (6 bases). V was cut by 8 bases and J by 1 base, with 11 bases left in between. The CDR3 covers 13 residues. CDR1 is SNHLY, CDR2 FYNNEI, per germline.

The rearrangement links TRBV29-1 to TRBJ2-2; tentative D call: TRBD1 (6 bases). V was cut by 7 bases and J by 4 bases, with 13 bases left in between. This CDR3 is 13 amino acids long. Germline CDR1 and CDR2: SQVTM and ANQGSEA. The CDR3 protein is CSGRTAITGELFF. CDR3 coding DNA: TGCAGCGGACGGACAGCTATCACCGGGGAGCTGTTTTTT.